The clone carrying this T cell receptor (beta chain) was observed a single time. The CDR3 extends over 15 amino acids. V shed 3 bases, J shed 2 bases, and the junction held 5 bases outside the gene matches. Germline V CDR1 and CDR2: SGHTA, FQGNSA. The entry originates in a study of blood T cell repertoires in COVID-19. Enrollees, roughly 18 to 89 years old, lived in fewer than 25 US areas. Cohort 3 donors counted as recovered after two negative PCRs, clearance, or resolved symptoms. Clones were sequenced by immunoSEQ multiplex PCR, and TCRdb holds only the in-frame ones, with some missing. In the table there are 200,000 to 250,000 clones, about 88% of which are singletons.

This chain uses TRBV7-2 with TRBJ1-1; 8 nucleotides match TRBD1. The source material was PBMCs or T cells enriched from blood (not recorded which). The sequence was collected from a woman aged 25 to 39 who had recovered from COVID-19. The chain's CDR3 is CASSFQGQANTEAFF. The CDR3 region has the DNA TGTGCCAGCAGCTTTCAGGGACAGGCCAACACTGAAGCTTTCTTT.